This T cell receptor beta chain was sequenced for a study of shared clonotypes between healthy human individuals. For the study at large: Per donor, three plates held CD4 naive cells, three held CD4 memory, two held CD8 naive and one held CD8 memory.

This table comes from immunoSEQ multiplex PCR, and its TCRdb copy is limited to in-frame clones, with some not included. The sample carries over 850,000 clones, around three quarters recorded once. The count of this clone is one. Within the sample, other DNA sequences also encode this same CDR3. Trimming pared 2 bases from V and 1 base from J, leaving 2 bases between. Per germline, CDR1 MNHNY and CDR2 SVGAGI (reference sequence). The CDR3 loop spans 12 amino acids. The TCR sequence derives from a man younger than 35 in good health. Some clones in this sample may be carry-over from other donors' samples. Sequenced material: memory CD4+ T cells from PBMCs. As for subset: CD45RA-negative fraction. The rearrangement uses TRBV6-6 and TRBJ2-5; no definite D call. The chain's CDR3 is CASSYGQETQYF. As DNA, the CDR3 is TGTGCCAGCAGTTACGGCCAAGAGACCCAGTACTTC.